Described below is a single T cell receptor (beta chain) sequence and its context. This sample is drawn from a study of shared clonotypes between healthy human individuals. CD45RO-negative cells were positively selected for CCR7, leaving out terminally differentiated effector memory CD45RA+ cells. Generated by immunoSEQ multiplex PCR, the TCRdb table keeps only in-frame clones and is missing some. The sample includes hundreds of thousands of clones, around 96% of them seen just once. Germline V gene data show CDR1 as SGHDN and CDR2 as FVKESK. V shed 0 bases and J shed 6 bases, with 9 bases lying between them. The CDR3 has 13 amino acids.

The specimen was naive CD8+ T cells sorted from blood. The chain employs TRBV14 and TRBJ2-7, with a possible D match to TRBD2 (5 bases). This TCR was recovered from a woman under 40 in good health. CDR3 sequence (DNA): TGTGCCAGCAGCCAAGATATGCGGGCCGAGCAGTACTTC. It yields the protein CASSQDMRAEQYF. The variable domain in full, completed from reference TRBV14 and TRBJ2-7, reads EAGVTQFPSHSVIEKGQTVTLRCDPISGHDNLYWYRRVMGKEIKFLLHFVKESKQDESGMPNNRFLAERTGGTYSTLKVQPAELEDSGVYFCASSQDMRAEQYFGPGTRLTVT.